One T cell receptor (beta chain) is described in this entry. Using immunoSEQ multiplex PCR, the repertoire was profiled, and TCRdb retains in-frame clones only, with some absent. The sample holds 60,000 to 90,000 clones; 95% to 97% are singletons and the top ten take over 0.2%. This entry is derived from a study of technical replicates of blood from a few donors. V dropped 1 base and J dropped 4 bases, with 22 bases sitting between them. CDR1 is SQVTM, CDR2 ANQGSEA, per germline. The CDR3 is made up of 17 amino acids. Sequencing was performed on T cells isolated from PBMCs. This TCR derives from a human donor in good health. The rearrangement joins TRBV29-1 to TRBJ1-2; a possible D gene is TRBD1 (6 bases). The CDR3 bases are TGCAGCGTTGAAGTGTCCCAGGGGAAAGGTTTCCCCTATGGCTACACCTTC. Translation: CSVEVSQGKGFPYGYTF.